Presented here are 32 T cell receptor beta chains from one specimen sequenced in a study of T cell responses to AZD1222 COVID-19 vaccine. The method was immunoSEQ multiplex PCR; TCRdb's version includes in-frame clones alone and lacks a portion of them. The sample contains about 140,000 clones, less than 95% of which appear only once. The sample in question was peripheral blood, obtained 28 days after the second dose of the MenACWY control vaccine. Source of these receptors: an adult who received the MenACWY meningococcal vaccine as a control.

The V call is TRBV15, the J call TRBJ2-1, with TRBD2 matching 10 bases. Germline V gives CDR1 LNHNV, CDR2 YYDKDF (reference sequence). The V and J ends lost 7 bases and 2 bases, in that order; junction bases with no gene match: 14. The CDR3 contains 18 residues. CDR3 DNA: TGTGCCACCACGACGAATACCGGGACTAGCGCCACCTACAATGAGCAGTTCTTC. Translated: CATTTNTGTSATYNEQFF. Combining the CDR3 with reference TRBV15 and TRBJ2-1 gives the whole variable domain DAMVIQNPRYQVTQFGKPVTLSCSQTLNHNVMYWYQQKSSQAPKLLFHYYDKDFNNEADTPDNFQSRRPNTSFCFLDIRSPGLGDTAMYLCATTTNTGTSATYNEQFFGPGTRLTVL.

DNA for the CDR3: TGTGCCAGCAGAACTACCGCCGGGGAGCAGTACTTC. Amino acid sequence: CASRTTAGEQYF. The genes are TRBV12-3 or TRBV12-4 and TRBJ2-7, with no clear D. Trimming removed 6 bases at V and 7 bases at J, with 13 bases between. The CDR3 length is 12 residues.

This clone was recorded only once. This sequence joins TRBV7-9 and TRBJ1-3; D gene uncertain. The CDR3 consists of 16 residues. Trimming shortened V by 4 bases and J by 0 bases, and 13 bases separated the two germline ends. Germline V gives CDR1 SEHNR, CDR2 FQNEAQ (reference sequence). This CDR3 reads CASSSWTASSGNTIYF. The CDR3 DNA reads TGTGCCAGCAGCTCATGGACGGCGAGCTCTGGAAACACCATATATTTT.

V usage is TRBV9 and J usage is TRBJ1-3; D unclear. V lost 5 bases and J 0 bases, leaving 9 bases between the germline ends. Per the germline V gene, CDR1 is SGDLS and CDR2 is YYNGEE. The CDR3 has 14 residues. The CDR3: CASSSTSSGNTIYF. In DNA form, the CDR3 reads TGTGCCAGCAGTTCAACCAGCTCTGGAAACACCATATATTTT.

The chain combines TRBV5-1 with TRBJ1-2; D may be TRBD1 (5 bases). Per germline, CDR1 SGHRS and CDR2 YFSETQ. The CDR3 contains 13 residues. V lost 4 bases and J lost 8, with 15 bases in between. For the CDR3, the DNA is TGCGCCAGCAGCATCGACAGCCTGTACGGCTACACCTTC. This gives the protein CASSIDSLYGYTF.

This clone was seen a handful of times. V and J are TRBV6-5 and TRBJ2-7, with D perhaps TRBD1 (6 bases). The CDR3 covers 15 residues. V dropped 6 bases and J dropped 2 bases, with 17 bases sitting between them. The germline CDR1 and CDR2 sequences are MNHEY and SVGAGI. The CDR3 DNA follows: TGTGCCAGCAGGCAAGGACAGAAGACAGCCTACGAGCAGTACTTC. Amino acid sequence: CASRQGQKTAYEQYF.

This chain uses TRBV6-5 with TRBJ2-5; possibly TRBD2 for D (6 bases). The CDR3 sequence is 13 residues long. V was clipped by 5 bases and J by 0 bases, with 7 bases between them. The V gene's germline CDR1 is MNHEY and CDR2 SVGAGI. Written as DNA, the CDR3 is TGTGCCAGCAGTCGGGACTACCAAGAGACCCAGTACTTC. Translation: CASSRDYQETQYF.

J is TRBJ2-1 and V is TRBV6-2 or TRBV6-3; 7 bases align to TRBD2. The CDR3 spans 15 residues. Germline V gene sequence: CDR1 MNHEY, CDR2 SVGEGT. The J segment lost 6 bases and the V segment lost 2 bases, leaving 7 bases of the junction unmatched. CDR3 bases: TGTGCCAGCAGTTACAGCGGCGGGAGTCGCAATGAGCAGTTCTTC. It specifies CASSYSGGSRNEQFF.

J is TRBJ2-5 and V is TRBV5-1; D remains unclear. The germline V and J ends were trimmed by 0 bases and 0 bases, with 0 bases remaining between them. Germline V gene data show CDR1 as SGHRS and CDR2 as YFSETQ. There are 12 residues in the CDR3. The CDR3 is CASSLDQETQYF. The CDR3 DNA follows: TGCGCCAGCAGCTTGGACCAAGAGACCCAGTACTTC.

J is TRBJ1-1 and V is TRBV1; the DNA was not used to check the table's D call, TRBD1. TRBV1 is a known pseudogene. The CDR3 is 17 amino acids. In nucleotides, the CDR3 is TGCACCAGCAGCCCTCGTAGCCTGACAGGGCAAAACACTGAAGCTTTCTTT. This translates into CTSSPRSLTGQNTEAFF.

CDR3 nucleotides: TGTGCCAGCAGCTTATATTCAAAGAGCGCGAGTCATAATTCACCCCTCCACTTT. Translated, it gives CASSLYSKSASHNSPLHF. The J gene is TRBJ1-6, the V gene TRBV7-2; D is unresolved. Germline V gene data show CDR1 as SGHTA and CDR2 as FQGNSA. This CDR3 region has 18 residues. V lost 2 bases and J lost 5, with 19 bases in between.

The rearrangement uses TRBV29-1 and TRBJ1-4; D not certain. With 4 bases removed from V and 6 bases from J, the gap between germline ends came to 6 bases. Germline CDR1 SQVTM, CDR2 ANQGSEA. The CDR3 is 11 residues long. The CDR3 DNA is TGCAGCGTTGGAGGTGATGAAAAACTGTTTTTT. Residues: CSVGGDEKLFF.

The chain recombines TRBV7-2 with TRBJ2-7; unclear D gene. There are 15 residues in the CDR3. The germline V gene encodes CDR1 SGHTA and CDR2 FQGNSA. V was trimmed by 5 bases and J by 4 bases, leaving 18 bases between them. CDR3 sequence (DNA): TGTGCCAGCAGCCCTTCAGTTGGCCTGGGATACGAGCAGTACTTC. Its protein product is CASSPSVGLGYEQYF.

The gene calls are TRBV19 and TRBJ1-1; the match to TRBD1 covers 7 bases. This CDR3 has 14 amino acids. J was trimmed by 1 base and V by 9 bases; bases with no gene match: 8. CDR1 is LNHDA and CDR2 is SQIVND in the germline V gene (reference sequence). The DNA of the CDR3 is TGTGCCAGCGGGAGGGGGCAGCAGAACACTGAAGCTTTCTTT. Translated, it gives CASGRGQQNTEAFF. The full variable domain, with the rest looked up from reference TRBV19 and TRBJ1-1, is DGGITQSPKYLFRKEGQNVTLSCEQNLNHDAMYWYRQDPGQGLRLIYYSQIVNDFQKGDIAEGYSVSREKKESFPLTVTSAQKNPTAFYLCASGRGQQNTEAFFGQGTRLTVV.

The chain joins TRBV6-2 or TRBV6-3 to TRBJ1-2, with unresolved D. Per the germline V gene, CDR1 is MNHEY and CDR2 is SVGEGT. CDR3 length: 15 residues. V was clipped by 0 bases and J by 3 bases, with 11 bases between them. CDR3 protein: CASSYSGSIYYGYTF. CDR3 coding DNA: TGTGCCAGCAGTTACTCGGGCAGTATCTACTATGGCTACACCTTC.

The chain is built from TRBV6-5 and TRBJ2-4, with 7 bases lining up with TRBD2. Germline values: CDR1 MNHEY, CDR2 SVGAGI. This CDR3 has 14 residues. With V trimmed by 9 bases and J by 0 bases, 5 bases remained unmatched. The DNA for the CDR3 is TGTGCCAGTAGGGGAGGGCTAGCCAAAAACATTCAGTACTTC. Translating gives CASRGGLAKNIQYF.

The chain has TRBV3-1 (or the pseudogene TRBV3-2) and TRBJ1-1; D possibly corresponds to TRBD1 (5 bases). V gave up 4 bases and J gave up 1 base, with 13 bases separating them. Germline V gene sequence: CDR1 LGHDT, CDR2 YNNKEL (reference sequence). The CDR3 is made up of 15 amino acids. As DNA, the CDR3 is TGTGCCAGCAGCCCAACCTTACAGGCGAACACTGAAGCTTTCTTT. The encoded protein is CASSPTLQANTEAFF.

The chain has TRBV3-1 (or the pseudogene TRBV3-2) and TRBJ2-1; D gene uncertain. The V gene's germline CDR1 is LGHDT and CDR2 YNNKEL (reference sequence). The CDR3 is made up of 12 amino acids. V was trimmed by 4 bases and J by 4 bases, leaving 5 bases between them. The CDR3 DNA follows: TGTGCCAGCAGCCCGGGTTACAATGAGCAGTTCTTC. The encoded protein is CASSPGYNEQFF.

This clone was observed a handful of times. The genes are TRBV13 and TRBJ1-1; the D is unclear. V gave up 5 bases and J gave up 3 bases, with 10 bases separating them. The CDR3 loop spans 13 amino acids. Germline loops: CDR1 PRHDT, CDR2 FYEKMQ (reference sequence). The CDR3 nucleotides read TGTGCCAGCAGCCTTTTCAGCTACACTGAAGCTTTCTTT. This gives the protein CASSLFSYTEAFF.

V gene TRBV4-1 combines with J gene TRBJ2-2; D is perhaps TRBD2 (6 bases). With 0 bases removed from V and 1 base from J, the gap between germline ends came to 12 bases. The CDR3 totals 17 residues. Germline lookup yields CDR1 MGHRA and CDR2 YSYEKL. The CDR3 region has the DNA TGCGCCAGCAGCCAAGAACTCGGGCGGGGGAACACCGGGGAGCTGTTTTTT. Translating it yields CASSQELGRGNTGELFF.

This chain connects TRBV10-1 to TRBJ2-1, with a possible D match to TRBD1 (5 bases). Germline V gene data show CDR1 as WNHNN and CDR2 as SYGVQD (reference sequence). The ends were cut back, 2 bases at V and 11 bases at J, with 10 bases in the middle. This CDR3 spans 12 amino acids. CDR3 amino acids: CASSEPGLKQFF. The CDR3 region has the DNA TGCGCCAGCAGTGAGCCAGGGTTGAAGCAGTTCTTC.

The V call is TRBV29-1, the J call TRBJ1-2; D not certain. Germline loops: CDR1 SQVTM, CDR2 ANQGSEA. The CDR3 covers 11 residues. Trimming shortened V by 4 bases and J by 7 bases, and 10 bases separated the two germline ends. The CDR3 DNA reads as TGCAGCGTTGCAGGTTCTTTTGGCTACACCTTC. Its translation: CSVAGSFGYTF. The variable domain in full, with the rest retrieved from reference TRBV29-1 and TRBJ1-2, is SAVISQKPSRDICQRGTSLTIQCQVDSQVTMMFWYRQQPGQSLTLIATANQGSEATYESGFVIDKFPISRPNLTFSTLTVSNMSPEDSSIYLCSVAGSFGYTFGSGTRLTVV.

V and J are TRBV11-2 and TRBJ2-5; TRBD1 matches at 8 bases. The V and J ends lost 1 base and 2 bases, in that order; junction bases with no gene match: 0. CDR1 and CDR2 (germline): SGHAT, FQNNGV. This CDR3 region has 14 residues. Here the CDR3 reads CASSLGQGQETQYF. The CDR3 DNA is TGTGCCAGCAGCTTAGGACAGGGGCAAGAGACCCAGTACTTC.

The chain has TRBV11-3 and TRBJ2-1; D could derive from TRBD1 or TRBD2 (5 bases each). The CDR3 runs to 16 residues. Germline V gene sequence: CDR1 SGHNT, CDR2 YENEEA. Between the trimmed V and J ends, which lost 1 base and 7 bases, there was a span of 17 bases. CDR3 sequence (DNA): TGTGCCAGCAGCTTAGCTTCCGGGGCCTTTGGGAATGAGCAGTTCTTC. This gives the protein CASSLASGAFGNEQFF.

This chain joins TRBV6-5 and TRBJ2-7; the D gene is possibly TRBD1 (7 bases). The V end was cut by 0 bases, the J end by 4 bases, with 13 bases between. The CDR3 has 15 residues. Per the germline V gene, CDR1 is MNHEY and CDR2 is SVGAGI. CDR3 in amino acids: CASSYSEGAFYEQYF. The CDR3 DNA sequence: TGTGCCAGCAGTTACTCGGAGGGGGCCTTTTACGAGCAGTACTTC.

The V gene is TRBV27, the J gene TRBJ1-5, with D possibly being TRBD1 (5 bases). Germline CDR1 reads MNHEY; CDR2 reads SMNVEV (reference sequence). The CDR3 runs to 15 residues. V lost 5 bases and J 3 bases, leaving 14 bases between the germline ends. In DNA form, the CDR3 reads TGTGCCAGCAGTCCCCGGGACGGCTACAATCAGCCCCAGCATTTT. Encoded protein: CASSPRDGYNQPQHF.

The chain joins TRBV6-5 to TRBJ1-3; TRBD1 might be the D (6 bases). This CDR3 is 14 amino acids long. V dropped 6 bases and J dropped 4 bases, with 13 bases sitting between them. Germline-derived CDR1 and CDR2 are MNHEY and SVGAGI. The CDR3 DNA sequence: TGTGCCAGCAGGATGGGGGGGCAAGGAAACACCATATATTTT. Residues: CASRMGGQGNTIYF.

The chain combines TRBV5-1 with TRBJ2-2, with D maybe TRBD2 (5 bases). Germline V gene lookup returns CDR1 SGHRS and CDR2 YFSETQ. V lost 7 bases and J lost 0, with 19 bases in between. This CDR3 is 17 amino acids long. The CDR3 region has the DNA TGCGCCAGCTTCTCGACAATTGGGAGCGCGAACACCGGGGAGCTGTTTTTT. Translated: CASFSTIGSANTGELFF.

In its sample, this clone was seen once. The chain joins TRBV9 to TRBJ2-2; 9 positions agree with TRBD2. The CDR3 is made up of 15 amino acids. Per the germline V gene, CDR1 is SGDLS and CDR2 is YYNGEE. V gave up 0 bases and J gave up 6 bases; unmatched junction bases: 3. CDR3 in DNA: TGTGCCAGCAGCGTAGAGTCTAGCGGGGCCGGGGAGCTGTTTTTT. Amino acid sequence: CASSVESSGAGELFF.

CDR3 loop: CASSPARTSDTGELFF. The CDR3 region has the DNA TGTGCCAGCAGCCCGGCCCGGACTAGCGACACCGGGGAGCTGTTTTTT. The genes are TRBV11-3 and TRBJ2-2; TRBD2 matches 9 bases. V lost 5 bases and J lost 3; bases outside the gene matches: 7. Germline V gene data show CDR1 as SGHNT and CDR2 as YENEEA. The CDR3 is 16 residues long.

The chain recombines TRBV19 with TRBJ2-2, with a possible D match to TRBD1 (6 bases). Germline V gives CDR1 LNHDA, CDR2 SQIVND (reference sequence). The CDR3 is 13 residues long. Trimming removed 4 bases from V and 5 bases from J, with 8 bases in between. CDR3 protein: CASSSQGTGELFF. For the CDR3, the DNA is TGTGCCAGTAGTAGCCAGGGGACCGGGGAGCTGTTTTTT. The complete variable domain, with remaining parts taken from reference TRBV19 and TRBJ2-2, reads DGGITQSPKYLFRKEGQNVTLSCEQNLNHDAMYWYRQDPGQGLRLIYYSQIVNDFQKGDIAEGYSVSREKKESFPLTVTSAQKNPTAFYLCASSSQGTGELFFGEGSRLTVL.

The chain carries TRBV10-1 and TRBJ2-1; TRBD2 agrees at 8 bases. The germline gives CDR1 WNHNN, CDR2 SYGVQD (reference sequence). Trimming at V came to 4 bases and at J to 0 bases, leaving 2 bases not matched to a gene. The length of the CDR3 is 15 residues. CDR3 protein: CASSVGTSSYNEQFF. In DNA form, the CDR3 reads TGCGCCAGCAGTGTTGGGACTAGCTCCTACAATGAGCAGTTCTTC.